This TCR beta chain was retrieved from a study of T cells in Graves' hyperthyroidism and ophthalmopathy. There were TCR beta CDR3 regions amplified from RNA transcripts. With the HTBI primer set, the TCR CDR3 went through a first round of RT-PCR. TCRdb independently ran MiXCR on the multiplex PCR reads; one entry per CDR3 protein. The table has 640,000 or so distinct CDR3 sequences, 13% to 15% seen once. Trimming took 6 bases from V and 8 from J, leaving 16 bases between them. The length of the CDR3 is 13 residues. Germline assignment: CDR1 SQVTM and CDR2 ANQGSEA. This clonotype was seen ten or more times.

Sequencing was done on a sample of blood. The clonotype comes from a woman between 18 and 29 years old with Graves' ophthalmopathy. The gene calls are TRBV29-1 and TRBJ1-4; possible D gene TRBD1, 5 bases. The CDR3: CSVGRGSGEKLFF. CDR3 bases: TGCAGCGTCGGGAGGGGTTCCGGCGAAAAACTGTTTTTT.